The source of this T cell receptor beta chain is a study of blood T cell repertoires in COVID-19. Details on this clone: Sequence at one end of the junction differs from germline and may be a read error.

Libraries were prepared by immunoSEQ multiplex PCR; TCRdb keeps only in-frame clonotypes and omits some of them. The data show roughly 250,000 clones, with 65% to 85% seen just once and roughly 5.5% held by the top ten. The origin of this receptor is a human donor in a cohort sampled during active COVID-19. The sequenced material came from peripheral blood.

CDR3 coding DNA: TGCGCCAGCAGTGAGGGGGCAGGCGAGTTCTTT. Its translation is CASSEGAGEFF. The chain recombines TRBV10-2 with TRBJ1-3; D is possibly TRBD1 (5 bases). This CDR3 is 11 amino acids long. CDR1 and CDR2 (germline): WSHSY, SAAADI.